The entry below describes one TCR beta chain. The target antigen is unknown. Sequence at one end of the junction differs from germline and may be a read error. This CDR3 spans 14 amino acids. Per the germline V gene, CDR1 is SGHKS and CDR2 is YYEKEE (reference sequence). The TCR beta profiling, which covered VDJ combination and CDR3 sequence, was carried out using genomic DNA as the template. TCRdb processed the reads anew with MiXCR; each CDR3 protein has one entry. The table lists some 42,000 distinct CDR3 sequences, approximately 71% of them singletons. This entry is derived from a study of CD8+CD57+ T cells in acquired aplastic anemia. Study at large: Sorted CD4+ and CD8+ cells yielded DNA averaging approximately 3 ug. Sequencing produced an average of about 10.8 million reads per healthy donor for CD4+ cells.

Study conclusions and caveats: Comparison of patients with controls identified almost 30 shared CD8+ CDR3 sequences. With respect to CD8+ Simpson's diversity, patients and controls did not differ significantly.

Input material: sorted CD4+, CD8+, or CD8+CD57+ T cells (not recorded which) from PBMCs. This sequence joins TRBV5-5 and TRBJ1-2, with a weak D call TRBD1 (5 bases). The TCR originated in a human donor in good health, serving as a control. CDR3 in amino acids: CASSLAGRDYGCTF. The CDR3 region has the DNA TGTGCCAGCAGCTTGGCCGGGCGGGACTATGGCTGCACCTTC.